This T cell receptor beta chain was sequenced during a study of patients and donors after allogeneic stem cell transplantation. The V end was cut by 2 bases, the J end by 1 base, with 10 bases between. There are 15 residues in the CDR3. One entry per CDR3 protein results from TCRdb running MiXCR on the RT-PCR reads. The sample carries about 960,000 distinct CDR3 sequences, under 20% recorded once. In its sample, this clonotype was seen a few times. Specimen: blood, either unsorted or a sorted T cell fraction (not recorded which). This TCR derives from a human donor who was either an allogeneic HSCT recipient or a stem cell or donor lymphocyte infusion donor (not recorded which). It is not recorded whose cells these are; they may come from a transplant donor. This chain joins TRBV12-3 or TRBV12-4 and TRBJ2-3; D gene uncertain. The CDR3 nucleotides are TGTGCCAGCAGTTTAAGGTCGCAGGGCACAGATACGCAGTATTTT. Translated, it gives CASSLRSQGTDTQYF.